This paragraph reports one TCR beta chain. Its antigen is unknown. This entry belongs to a study of cytomegalovirus exposure and HLA in healthy donors. Study conclusions and caveats: Later analysis revealed greater clonal expansion in HLA-associated TCR beta chains than in equally common others. An observed cluster of highly shared sequence variants was recorded as a likely sequencing artifact. What TCR beta sequences reportedly achieved was accurate prediction of HLA-A and HLA-B alleles in most subjects.

A multiplex PCR was run with 60 Vbeta primers and 13 Jbeta primers. Sequencing used immunoSEQ multiplex PCR; TCRdb keeps in-frame clones, though not all of them. The table has some 150,000 clones, around 77% seen once. The CDR3 runs to 13 residues. Losses at the gene ends were 8 bases for V and 10 bases for J; bases not matched to a gene: 13. CDR1 is MDHEN and CDR2 is SYDVKM in the germline V gene. Material: PBMCs. J is TRBJ1-1 and V is TRBV28; 7 nucleotides align to TRBD1. The sequence was collected from a woman in her thirties or forties in good health and CMV-seropositive. CDR3 DNA: TGTGCCAGCGGACACAGGGACAGCTCGGGAGCTTTCTTT. Protein sequence: CASGHRDSSGAFF.